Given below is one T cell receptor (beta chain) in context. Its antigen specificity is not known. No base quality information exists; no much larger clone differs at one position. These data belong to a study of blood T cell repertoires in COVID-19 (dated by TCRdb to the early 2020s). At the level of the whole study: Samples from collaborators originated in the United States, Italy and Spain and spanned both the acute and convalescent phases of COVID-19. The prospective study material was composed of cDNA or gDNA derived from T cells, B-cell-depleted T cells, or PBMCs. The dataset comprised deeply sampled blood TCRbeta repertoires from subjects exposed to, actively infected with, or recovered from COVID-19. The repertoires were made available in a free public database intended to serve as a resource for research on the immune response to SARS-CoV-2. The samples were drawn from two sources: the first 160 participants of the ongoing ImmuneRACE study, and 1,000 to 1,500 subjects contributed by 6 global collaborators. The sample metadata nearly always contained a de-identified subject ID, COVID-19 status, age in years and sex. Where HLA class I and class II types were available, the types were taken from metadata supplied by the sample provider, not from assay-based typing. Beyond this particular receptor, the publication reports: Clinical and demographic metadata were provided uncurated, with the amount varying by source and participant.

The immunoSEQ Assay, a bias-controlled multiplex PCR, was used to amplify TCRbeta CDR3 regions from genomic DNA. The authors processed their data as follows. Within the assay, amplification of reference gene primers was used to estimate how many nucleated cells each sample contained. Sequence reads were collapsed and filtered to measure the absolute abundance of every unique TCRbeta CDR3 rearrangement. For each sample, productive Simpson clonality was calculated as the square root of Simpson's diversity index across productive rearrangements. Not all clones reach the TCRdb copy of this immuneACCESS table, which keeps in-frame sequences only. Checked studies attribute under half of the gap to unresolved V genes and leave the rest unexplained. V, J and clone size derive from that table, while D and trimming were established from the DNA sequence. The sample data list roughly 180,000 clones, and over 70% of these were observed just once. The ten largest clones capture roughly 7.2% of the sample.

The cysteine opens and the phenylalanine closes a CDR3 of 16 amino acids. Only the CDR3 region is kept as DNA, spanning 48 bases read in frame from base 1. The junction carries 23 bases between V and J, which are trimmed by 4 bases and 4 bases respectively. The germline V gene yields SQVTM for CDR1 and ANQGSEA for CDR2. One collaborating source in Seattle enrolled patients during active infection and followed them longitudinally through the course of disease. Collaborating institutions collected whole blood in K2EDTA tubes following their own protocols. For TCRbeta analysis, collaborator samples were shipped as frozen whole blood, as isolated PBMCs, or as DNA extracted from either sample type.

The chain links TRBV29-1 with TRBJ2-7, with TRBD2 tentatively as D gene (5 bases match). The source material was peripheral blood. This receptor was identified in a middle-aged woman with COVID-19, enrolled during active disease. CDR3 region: CSVARVSRGSKYEQYF. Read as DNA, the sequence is TGCAGCGTTGCCCGGGTCAGCAGAGGGTCCAAGTACGAGCAGTACTTC.